These 32 T cell receptor beta chains originate from one sample sequenced in a study of T cell responses to AZD1222 COVID-19 vaccine. Sequencing was performed with immunoSEQ multiplex PCR; in TCRdb, only in-frame clones are kept and a portion is missing. The profile shows about 84,000 clones, roughly 85% of them singletons. Source: peripheral blood, taken 28 days after the second AZD1222 dose. The receptors come from an adult who received the AZD1222 COVID-19 vaccine.

The V gene is TRBV7-9, the J gene TRBJ1-1; D unclear. CDR1 SEHNR and CDR2 FQNEAQ come from the germline V gene (reference sequence). The CDR3 is 15 residues long. V shed 5 bases and J shed 2 bases, with 15 bases lying between them. The DNA of the CDR3 is TGTGCCAGCAGCCGGCAAGGAGGGATCAACACTGAAGCTTTCTTT. Translation: CASSRQGGINTEAFF.

The genes are TRBV27 and TRBJ1-4; D unclear. V was cut by 6 bases and J by 11 bases, with 22 bases left in between. Looked up from germline, CDR1 is MNHEY and CDR2 is SMNVEV (reference sequence). The CDR3 sequence is 15 residues long. The CDR3 is CASSTLDSVNRKLFF. The CDR3 DNA sequence: TGTGCCAGCAGCACTCTGGATAGCGTTAACCGGAAACTGTTTTTT.

V is TRBV7-2 and J is TRBJ1-2; D remains unclear. Trimming cost V 3 bases and J 4 bases, with 9 bases left between them. The CDR3 is 13 amino acids. CDR1 and CDR2 (germline): SGHTA, FQGNSA. The CDR3 sequence is CASSFPGVYGYTF. Here the CDR3 DNA reads TGTGCCAGCAGCTTCCCGGGAGTCTATGGCTACACCTTC.

V gene TRBV14 combines with J gene TRBJ2-7; no reliable D call. In germline, CDR1 is SGHDN, CDR2 FVKESK. The CDR3 is 15 residues long. V was trimmed by 0 bases and J by 2 bases, leaving 11 bases between them. The CDR3 is CASSQDYNFAYEQYF. DNA for the CDR3: TGTGCCAGCAGCCAAGACTACAACTTCGCCTACGAGCAGTACTTC.

The CDR3 DNA follows: TGTGCCAGCAGTGAACAGACAGCAAACTATGGCTACACCTTC. Translating it yields CASSEQTANYGYTF. This sequence joins TRBV25-1 and TRBJ1-2; D might be TRBD1 (5 bases). Germline V CDR1 and CDR2: MGHDK, SYGVNS. V lost 2 bases to trimming and J lost 2 bases, with 9 bases between them. The length of the CDR3 is 14 residues.

The chain uses TRBV19 and TRBJ1-2; no definite D call. This CDR3 is 19 amino acids long. Trimming cost V 1 base and J 2 bases, with 23 bases left between them. The germline gives CDR1 LNHDA, CDR2 SQIVND (reference sequence). In DNA, the CDR3 is TGTGCCAGTAGTATAGGTAACAGAGCTGATCAGACGGGGAACTATGGCTACACCTTC. It yields the protein CASSIGNRADQTGNYGYTF.

V gene TRBV29-1 combines with J gene TRBJ2-5; 9 nucleotides align to TRBD2. Germline-derived CDR1 and CDR2 are SQVTM and ANQGSEA. This CDR3 has 13 amino acids. With V trimmed by 3 bases and J by 1 base, 0 bases remained unmatched. The CDR3 sequence: CSVEGLAQETQYF. The CDR3 coding sequence is TGCAGCGTTGAGGGACTAGCCCAAGAGACCCAGTACTTC.

V and J are TRBV24-1 and TRBJ2-5; possible D gene TRBD2, 6 bases. This CDR3 spans 13 amino acids. In germline, CDR1 is KGHDR, CDR2 SFDVKD. V was trimmed by 1 base and J by 13 bases, leaving 15 bases between them. This CDR3 reads CATSDLGSGPRYF. CDR3 coding DNA: TGTGCCACCAGTGATTTAGGTAGCGGACCACGGTACTTC.

This chain uses TRBV11-3 with TRBJ1-6; 7 bases map to TRBD1. This CDR3 spans 14 amino acids. Germline V lookup: CDR1 SGHNT, CDR2 YENEEA. J gave up 7 bases and V 5 bases, and 5 bases lay outside the gene matches. The CDR3 DNA sequence: TGTGCCAGCAGCGGGCGGGACAGAAATTCACCCCTCCACTTT. Amino acids: CASSGRDRNSPLHF.

The chain has TRBV19 and TRBJ2-5; possible D gene TRBD2, 5 bases. Germline loops: CDR1 LNHDA, CDR2 SQIVND (reference sequence). The CDR3 contains 13 residues. V lost 3 bases and J lost 4, with 9 bases in between. The CDR3 nucleotides are TGTGCCAGTAGTATGCCTGCGGGAGAGACCCAGTACTTC. Translated: CASSMPAGETQYF.

The V gene is TRBV18, the J gene TRBJ1-1; 7 bases are shared with TRBD1. Germline CDR1 and CDR2: KGHSH and LQKENI. The CDR3 has 13 residues. The trim removed 4 bases at V and 6 bases at J, leaving 5 bases unmatched. DNA for the CDR3: TGTGCCAGCTCACTCGACAGGGCGGCTGAAGCTTTCTTT. Translation gives CASSLDRAAEAFF. Filled out from reference TRBV18 and TRBJ1-1, the complete variable domain reads NAGVMQNPRHLVRRRGQEARLRCSPMKGHSHVYWYRQLPEEGLKFMVYLQKENIIDESGMPKERFSAEFPKEGPSILRIQQVVRGDSAAYFCASSLDRAAEAFFGQGTRLTVV.

This chain uses TRBV5-8 with TRBJ1-5, with D tentatively TRBD1 (5 bases). The germline V gene encodes CDR1 SGHTS and CDR2 YDEGEE. The CDR3 consists of 15 residues. Deletions cut 4 bases from V and 3 bases from J, with 14 bases between. The CDR3 loop is CASSPWGITNQPQHF. CDR3 nucleotides: TGTGCCAGCAGCCCATGGGGGATTACCAATCAGCCCCAGCATTTT.

The rearrangement uses TRBV12-2 and TRBJ1-1; the D call of TRBD1 is as the table states it, not checked on the DNA. TRBV12-2 counts as a pseudogene. This CDR3 is built from 14 residues. For the CDR3, the DNA is TGTGCAAGTCGCTTCTCCGACATGTCCCCCTGGGCTTTCTTT. Amino acids: CASRFSDMSPWAFF.

The chain carries TRBV19 and TRBJ1-5; 11 bases fit TRBD1. Trimming took 6 bases from V and 7 from J; bases not matched to a gene: 11. The CDR3 runs to 16 residues. Germline CDR1 reads LNHDA; CDR2 reads SQIVND (reference sequence). CDR3 residues: CASSRYTGQGAQPQHF. The CDR3 DNA reads as TGTGCCAGTAGCCGATACACCGGACAGGGGGCCCAGCCCCAGCATTTT.

This chain links TRBV5-1 with TRBJ1-2; D is possibly TRBD1 (5 bases). Germline CDR1 is SGHRS and CDR2 is YFSETQ. This CDR3 contains 15 residues. V lost 1 base and J 6 bases, leaving 16 bases between the germline ends. Here the CDR3 reads CASSLRGPPTDGYTF. Written as DNA, the CDR3 is TGCGCCAGCAGCTTGCGGGGACCGCCAACGGATGGCTACACCTTC.

The chain combines TRBV9 with TRBJ2-5, with D unresolved. Germline CDR1 SGDLS, CDR2 YYNGEE. This CDR3 comprises 14 residues. Trimming left V 0 bases short and J 4 bases short, with 10 bases between. CDR3 region: CASSVGQALETQYF. DNA of the CDR3: TGTGCCAGCAGCGTAGGCCAGGCCTTAGAGACCCAGTACTTC.

J is TRBJ1-2 and V is TRBV7-2; 9 bases fit TRBD1. CDR1 and CDR2 from the germline V gene are SGHTA and FQGNSA. With V trimmed by 5 bases and J by 4 bases, 5 bases remained unmatched. CDR3 length: 14 amino acids. The CDR3 loop reads CASSQQGAGYGYTF. CDR3 bases: TGTGCCAGCAGCCAACAGGGGGCTGGCTATGGCTACACCTTC.

CDR3 region: CASSPPGGQNSPLHF. The CDR3 DNA reads TGTGCCAGCTCACCACCGGGGGGACAGAATTCACCCCTCCACTTT. This chain links TRBV18 with TRBJ1-6; 7 bases map to TRBD1. CDR1 is KGHSH, CDR2 LQKENI, per germline. CDR3 length: 15 amino acids. Trimming at V came to 0 bases and at J to 7 bases, leaving 3 bases not matched to a gene.

The V and J genes are TRBV6-6 and TRBJ1-3, with D unclear. The CDR3 has 13 residues. Germline V gene sequence: CDR1 MNHNY, CDR2 SVGAGI (reference sequence). V lost 5 bases, J lost 4 bases, and 9 bases lay in between. CDR3 residues: CASSPRAGNTIYF. As DNA, the CDR3 is TGTGCCAGCAGTCCCCGTGCGGGAAACACCATATATTTT.

This sequence joins TRBV10-2 and TRBJ2-3; either TRBD1 or TRBD2 may fit D (6 bases each). Germline loops: CDR1 WSHSY, CDR2 SAAADI. V was clipped by 4 bases and J by 3 bases, with 17 bases between them. This CDR3 has 16 residues. Here the CDR3 reads CASSGVGTGATDTQYF. The CDR3 DNA is TGCGCCAGCAGTGGGGTCGGGACGGGGGCAACAGATACGCAGTATTTT.

V gene TRBV30 combines with J gene TRBJ2-2; maybe TRBD2 (6 bases). Trimming stripped 4 bases from V and 4 bases from J, with 22 bases between. Germline V CDR1 and CDR2: GTSNPN, SVGIG (reference sequence). This CDR3 is 17 amino acids long. CDR3 protein: CAWTIPGLLYRTGELFF. CDR3 in DNA: TGTGCCTGGACCATCCCGGGACTCCTTTACCGCACCGGGGAGCTGTTTTTT.

This clone was seen a few times. J is TRBJ2-1 and V is TRBV18; no definite D call. CDR3 length equals 11 residues. V dropped 2 bases and J dropped 13 bases, with 9 bases sitting between them. Per the germline V gene, CDR1 is KGHSH and CDR2 is LQKENI. Written as DNA, the CDR3 is TGTGCCAGCTCACCATGGGAAGGTCAGTTCTTC. Translating it yields CASSPWEGQFF.

This chain connects TRBV15 to TRBJ1-1; 10 bases fit TRBD1. V was pared by 1 base and J by 5 bases, with 7 bases of the junction left unmatched. Germline loops: CDR1 LNHNV, CDR2 YYDKDF (reference sequence). This CDR3 has 16 residues. CDR3 in DNA: TGTGCCACCAGCAGAGCCAGGGACAGGGGTTGGACTGAAGCTTTCTTT. Translated, it gives CATSRARDRGWTEAFF.

The chain couples TRBV30 to TRBJ1-6; D is uncertain. V shed 0 bases and J shed 6 bases, with 6 bases lying between them. The CDR3 contains 13 residues. The germline V gene encodes CDR1 GTSNPN and CDR2 SVGIG (reference sequence). CDR3 residues: CAWSVRSNSPLHF. The CDR3 DNA sequence: TGTGCCTGGAGTGTAAGATCTAATTCACCCCTCCACTTT.

The chain couples TRBV27 to TRBJ2-3, with 8 bases identical to TRBD2. The CDR3 totals 16 residues. V lost 5 bases and J lost 5; bases outside the gene matches: 12. From germline, CDR1 is MNHEY and CDR2 SMNVEV (reference sequence). CDR3 loop: CASSPRGGWRGDTQYF. CDR3 DNA: TGTGCCAGCAGTCCCCGGGGGGGGTGGCGAGGAGATACGCAGTATTTT.

The chain couples TRBV19 to TRBJ2-4; 11 nucleotides agree with TRBD2. V shed 6 bases and J 12 bases; nucleotides not matched to a gene: 4. The germline V gene encodes CDR1 LNHDA and CDR2 SQIVND (reference sequence). This CDR3 spans 12 amino acids. The CDR3 loop reads CASSQTSGAQYF. CDR3 DNA: TGTGCCAGTAGCCAGACTAGCGGGGCTCAGTACTTC.

This clone was recorded a few times. The DNA of the CDR3 is TGTGCCAGCAGACTGACAGCTAACTATGGCTACACCTTC. This gives the protein CASRLTANYGYTF. The chain has TRBV28 and TRBJ1-2, with D maybe TRBD1 (5 bases). Germline V gives CDR1 MDHEN, CDR2 SYDVKM. V shed 6 bases and J shed 0 bases, with 8 bases lying between them. The CDR3 runs 13 residues.

J is TRBJ2-3 and V is TRBV9; D is unclear. The CDR3 covers 13 residues. V was shortened by 7 bases and J by 1 base, with 10 bases between the two germline ends. Germline CDR1 and CDR2: SGDLS and YYNGEE. This CDR3 is CASQPSGTDTQYF. The CDR3 coding sequence is TGTGCCAGCCAGCCCTCAGGCACAGATACGCAGTATTTT.

The rearrangement links TRBV11-2 to TRBJ2-2; 13 positions agree with TRBD2. CDR1 and CDR2 from the germline V gene are SGHAT and FQNNGV. With 3 bases clipped from V and 1 base from J, the junction kept 8 bases outside the gene matches. CDR3 length equals 19 residues. The CDR3 sequence: CASSLRLAGGLLNTGELFF. As DNA, the CDR3 is TGTGCCAGCAGCTTGAGACTAGCGGGGGGCCTCCTGAACACCGGGGAGCTGTTTTTT. The full variable domain, rest sourced from reference TRBV11-2 and TRBJ2-2, is EAGVAQSPRYKIIEKRQSVAFWCNPISGHATLYWYQQILGQGPKLLIQFQNNGVVDDSQLPKDRFSAERLKGVDSTLKIQPAKLEDSAVYLCASSLRLAGGLLNTGELFFGEGSRLTVL.

The chain carries TRBV7-8 and TRBJ1-5; 7 bases match TRBD1. In germline, CDR1 is SGHVS, CDR2 FQNEAQ. The CDR3 contains 19 residues. V gave up 7 bases and J gave up 0 bases; unmatched junction bases: 18. The CDR3 is CASTPGSHRGQTSNQPQHF. The CDR3 nucleotides are TGTGCCAGCACCCCAGGGTCCCACAGGGGCCAAACTAGCAATCAGCCCCAGCATTTT.

This sequence joins TRBV11-3 and TRBJ1-3; D remains ambiguous. V shed 1 base and J shed 0 bases, with 7 bases lying between them. Germline CDR1 SGHNT, CDR2 YENEEA. The length of the CDR3 is 15 residues. CDR3 in DNA: TGTGCCAGCAGCTTAGTACGGACCTCTGGAAACACCATATATTTT. Encoded protein: CASSLVRTSGNTIYF.

The chain couples TRBV5-1 to TRBJ2-1; 7 nucleotides agree with TRBD2. Trimming at V came to 0 bases and at J to 1 base, leaving 4 bases not matched to a gene. Germline loops: CDR1 SGHRS, CDR2 YFSETQ. The CDR3 consists of 16 residues. This CDR3 is CASSLAEAGSYNEQFF. The CDR3 DNA reads TGCGCCAGCAGCTTGGCTGAAGCGGGGTCCTACAATGAGCAGTTCTTC.